The clone carrying this T cell receptor (beta chain) was detected once. The repertoire was sequenced with immunoSEQ multiplex PCR; TCRdb's copy has only in-frame clones and lacks some. The sample has tens of thousands of clones; around 90% are singletons. The sample originates from a study of control samples from healthy donors and cancer patients. J was trimmed by 1 base and V by 6 bases; bases with no gene match: 6. This CDR3 is 15 amino acids long. Germline V gene sequence: CDR1 MDHEN, CDR2 SYDVKM. The chain links TRBV28 to TRBJ1-2; 9 bases fit TRBD1. The receptor was isolated from a man in his 60s with colorectal cancer. Material for sequencing was PBMCs. CDR3 bases: TGTGCCAGCAGCCGATCGGGACAGGGTAACTATGGCTACACCTTC. Translating it yields CASSRSGQGNYGYTF.